Below, 25 T cell receptor beta chains from the same sample are listed, as sequenced in a study of T-cell reconstitution after alpha-beta-depleted transplantation in children. Unique molecular identifiers tagged the TCRbeta library. TCRdb processed the PCR reads anew with MiXCR; each CDR3 protein has one entry. The sample has roughly 500,000 distinct CDR3 sequences, approximately 12% seen once. The specimen comprised PBMCs from the stem cell graft donor, sampled from the stem cell graft. Source of these receptors: a human donor who donated a stem cell graft to a child with combined immunodeficiency.

The chain joins TRBV20-1 to TRBJ2-1, with TRBD2 matching 12 bases. Germline V gene sequence: CDR1 DFQATT, CDR2 SNEGSKA (reference sequence). Losses at the gene ends were 0 bases for V and 3 bases for J; bases not matched to a gene: 6. CDR3 length: 17 amino acids. The CDR3 region has the DNA TGCAGTGCTAGAGATCAGACTAGCGGGAGAGGCTACAATGAGCAGTTCTTC. Its protein product is CSARDQTSGRGYNEQFF.

This clonotype was counted many times. This CDR3 is CASSFPGTGVYEQYF. In DNA form, the CDR3 reads TGCGCCAGCAGCTTTCCCGGGACAGGAGTCTACGAGCAGTACTTC. The rearrangement joins TRBV5-1 to TRBJ2-7, with TRBD1 identical over 8 bases. Losses at the gene ends were 2 bases for V and 3 bases for J; bases not matched to a gene: 7. Germline CDR1 and CDR2: SGHRS and YFSETQ. This CDR3 has 15 residues. Full variable domain (remainder filled in from reference TRBV5-1 and TRBJ2-7): KAGVTQTPRYLIKTRGQQVTLSCSPISGHRSVSWYQQTPGQGLQFLFEYFSETQRNKGNFPGRFSGRQFSNSRSEMNVSTLELGDSALYLCASSFPGTGVYEQYFGPGTRLTVT.

This clonotype was observed a handful of times. The chain recombines TRBV12-3 or TRBV12-4 with TRBJ2-3; 11 nucleotides match TRBD1. With 7 bases clipped from V and 4 bases from J, the junction kept 10 bases outside the gene matches. CDR3 length: 16 residues. CDR3 region: CASTPFPGQGADTQYF. CDR3 coding DNA: TGTGCCAGCACCCCCTTTCCGGGACAGGGGGCAGATACGCAGTATTTT.

The chain has TRBV12-3 or TRBV12-4 and TRBJ2-5, with D perhaps matching TRBD2 (7 bases). The CDR3 length is 14 residues. V gave up 7 bases and J gave up 4 bases, with 16 bases separating them. This CDR3 is CASTPTRGGETQYF. In nucleotides, the CDR3 is TGTGCCAGCACCCCGACTAGGGGGGGAGAGACCCAGTACTTC.

In its sample, this clonotype was seen a few times. This chain uses TRBV4-2 with TRBJ2-1, with D possibly matching TRBD2 (6 bases). Germline CDR1 reads LGHNA; CDR2 reads YNFKEQ. CDR3 length equals 13 residues. V was trimmed by 6 bases and J by 7 bases, leaving 13 bases between them. The CDR3 sequence is CASRGGASNEQFF. DNA of the CDR3: TGTGCCAGCAGGGGCGGGGCTTCAAATGAGCAGTTCTTC.

V usage is TRBV2 and J usage is TRBJ2-5; 8 bases align to TRBD2. The CDR3 has 17 amino acids. The germline V gene has CDR1 SNHLY and CDR2 FYNNEI. V shed 3 bases, J shed 5 bases, and the junction held 14 bases outside the gene matches. This chain's CDR3 is CASSDPPLAGFRETQYF. In DNA, the CDR3 is TGTGCCAGCAGTGACCCACCCTTAGCGGGATTTCGCGAGACCCAGTACTTC. Combining the CDR3 with reference TRBV2 and TRBJ2-5 gives the whole variable domain EPEVTQTPSHQVTQMGQEVILRCVPISNHLYFYWYRQILGQKVEFLVSFYNNEISEKSEIFDDQFSVERPDGSNFTLKIRSTKLEDSAMYFCASSDPPLAGFRETQYFGPGTRLLVL.

The chain uses TRBV29-1 and TRBJ2-2, with a weak D call TRBD2 (6 bases). Trimming left V 6 bases short and J 4 bases short, with 12 bases between. This CDR3 is 13 amino acids long. Germline assignment: CDR1 SQVTM and CDR2 ANQGSEA. The CDR3 protein is CSVGGFGTGELFF. The CDR3 DNA sequence: TGCAGCGTGGGGGGTTTCGGCACCGGGGAGCTGTTTTTT.

This clonotype showed up just a few times. CDR3 in DNA: TGCGCCAGCAGCCAAGGTCCCTACGGACAGGGGATCTATGGCTACACCTTC. Its protein product is CASSQGPYGQGIYGYTF. The chain uses TRBV4-1 and TRBJ1-2, with 9 bases aligning to TRBD1. Germline-derived CDR1 and CDR2 are MGHRA and YSYEKL. J was trimmed by 4 bases and V by 1 base; bases with no gene match: 10. The CDR3 contains 17 residues.

This clonotype was counted only a few times. The chain has TRBV5-1 and TRBJ2-5; either TRBD1 or TRBD2 may fit D (7 bases each). In germline, CDR1 is SGHRS, CDR2 YFSETQ. This CDR3 has 15 amino acids. Trimming pared 4 bases from V and 4 bases from J, leaving 17 bases between. The CDR3: CASSIRQGGGETQYF. In DNA, the CDR3 is TGCGCCAGCAGCATCAGACAGGGAGGGGGAGAGACCCAGTACTTC.

This clonotype occurred many times. This sequence joins TRBV7-6 and TRBJ2-1, with D uncertain. The CDR3 is 14 residues long. The V and J ends lost 1 base and 0 bases respectively, with 4 bases between them. Germline V CDR1 and CDR2: SGHVS, FNYEAQ. The CDR3 is CASSLDPSYNEQFF. DNA of the CDR3: TGTGCCAGCAGCTTAGACCCCTCCTACAATGAGCAGTTCTTC.

This clonotype has more than one count but fewer than ten. The chain has TRBV7-9 and TRBJ2-2, with a weak D call TRBD2 (5 bases). V lost 7 bases and J 2 bases, leaving 14 bases between the germline ends. CDR3 size: 15 residues. Per the germline V gene, CDR1 is SEHNR and CDR2 is FQNEAQ (reference sequence). In DNA form, the CDR3 reads TGTGCCAGCACCTCCGGGGAGACTAACACCGGGGAGCTGTTTTTT. Its protein is CASTSGETNTGELFF.

About this clonotype: The junction differs from germline at one of its ends, possibly a read error. V is TRBV24-1 and J is TRBJ2-2; D could derive from TRBD1 or TRBD2 (5 bases each). The germline CDR1 and CDR2 sequences are KGHDR and SFDVKD. The CDR3 covers 17 residues. CDR3 amino acids: CATSDALRIANTGDLFF. CDR3 DNA sequence: TGTGCCACCAGTGATGCTCTTCGAATCGCGAACACCGGGGACCTGTTTTTT.

The gene calls are TRBV2 and TRBJ2-1; D is undetermined. Trimming stripped 4 bases from V and 4 bases from J, with 8 bases between. The CDR3 consists of 13 residues. Germline V CDR1 and CDR2: SNHLY, FYNNEI. The CDR3, as DNA: TGTGCCAGCAGTGTAACTGAGTACAATGAGCAGTTCTTC. Its protein product is CASSVTEYNEQFF.

V and J are TRBV6-2 or TRBV6-3 and TRBJ2-7; D remains unclear. Trimming stripped 4 bases from V and 5 bases from J, with 12 bases between. The CDR3 sequence is 13 residues long. Per germline, CDR1 MNHEY and CDR2 SVGEGT. CDR3 bases: TGTGCCAGCAGTTTGACGGTGGCTGACGAGCAGTACTTC. Amino acids: CASSLTVADEQYF.

This clonotype turned up a few times. The CDR3 here is CASSPLGGGVREQYF. The DNA of the CDR3 is TGCGCCAGCAGCCCCCTCGGTGGGGGGGTGCGAGAGCAGTACTTC. The rearrangement links TRBV5-1 to TRBJ2-7, with 7 bases that match TRBD2. With V trimmed by 4 bases and J by 7 bases, 14 bases remained unmatched. CDR1 and CDR2 from the germline V gene are SGHRS and YFSETQ. The CDR3 sequence is 15 residues long.

This clonotype turned up a few times. This rearrangement joins TRBV7-3 to TRBJ2-2; possible D gene TRBD2, 5 bases. The CDR3 totals 18 residues. CDR1 and CDR2 (germline): SGHTA, FQGTGA. V lost 4 bases and J 6 bases, leaving 24 bases between the germline ends. The CDR3: CASSSLAPGMGNSGELFF. In DNA, the CDR3 is TGTGCCAGCAGCTCTCTAGCTCCTGGTATGGGTAATTCCGGGGAGCTGTTTTTT.

There are many counts of this clonotype. This chain links TRBV20-1 with TRBJ2-2, with TRBD1 matching 10 bases. This CDR3 spans 16 amino acids. Germline-derived CDR1 and CDR2 are DFQATT and SNEGSKA (reference sequence). The trim removed 0 bases at V and 6 bases at J, leaving 7 bases unmatched. The CDR3 protein is CSARDWATGGPGELFF. In DNA form, the CDR3 reads TGCAGTGCTAGAGATTGGGCGACAGGGGGCCCCGGGGAGCTGTTTTTT.

This clonotype was seen only a few times. The rearrangement joins TRBV7-2 to TRBJ2-3; D is uncertain. The CDR3 extends over 13 amino acids. Germline values: CDR1 SGHTA, CDR2 FQGNSA. Trimming took off 5 bases at V and 3 bases at J, with 9 bases between the two ends. CDR3: CASSPELTDTQYF. CDR3 DNA sequence: TGTGCCAGCAGCCCCGAGCTAACAGATACGCAGTATTTT.

This clonotype was observed a few times. This chain joins TRBV14 and TRBJ2-1; 7 positions agree with TRBD2. The V gene's germline CDR1 is SGHDN and CDR2 FVKESK. The CDR3 covers 16 residues. Unmatched junction bases numbered 6, after V lost 0 bases and J lost 4 bases. CDR3 DNA sequence: TGTGCCAGCAGCCAAGATGGCCTAGCGGTATACAATGAGCAGTTCTTC. This sequence encodes CASSQDGLAVYNEQFF.

The sample holds a few counts of this clonotype. The rearrangement uses TRBV20-1 and TRBJ2-1; perhaps D is TRBD1 or TRBD2 (5 bases each). The CDR3 length is 14 residues. Germline assignment: CDR1 DFQATT and CDR2 SNEGSKA (reference sequence). V lost 4 bases, J lost 9 bases, and 19 bases lay in between. Here the CDR3 DNA reads TGCAGTGCTACCACCGGGACGGCCTTGATTGAGCAGTTCTTC. It is translated as CSATTGTALIEQFF.

The chain joins TRBV11-2 to TRBJ2-4, with D unclear. In germline, CDR1 is SGHAT, CDR2 FQNNGV. Trimming removed 5 bases at V and 6 bases at J, with 8 bases between. The CDR3 totals 12 residues. The CDR3 DNA reads as TGTGCCAGCAGCCAGCACCTAAACATTCAGTACTTC. This encodes CASSQHLNIQYF.

The chain carries TRBV20-1 and TRBJ2-7; 11 bases map to TRBD2. V dropped 8 bases and J dropped 7; count of bases not matched to a gene: 16. The CDR3 runs to 15 residues. Germline V gene lookup returns CDR1 DFQATT and CDR2 SNEGSKA (reference sequence). In DNA, the CDR3 is TGCAGTACTACCGGGACTAGCGGTCCCCTAAGTGAGCAGTACTTC. It translates to CSTTGTSGPLSEQYF.

The rearrangement uses TRBV6-1 and TRBJ1-4; no firm D call. The CDR3 covers 15 residues. Germline loops: CDR1 MNHNS, CDR2 SASEGT. V dropped 4 bases and J dropped 7 bases, with 16 bases sitting between them. The DNA of the CDR3 is TGTGCCAGCAGTGCGGTGAGAGGGATGGGTGAAAAACTGTTTTTT. Protein product: CASSAVRGMGEKLFF.

This clonotype has ten or more counts. V gene TRBV13 combines with J gene TRBJ2-7; D perhaps matches TRBD2 (5 bases). The V gene's germline CDR1 is PRHDT and CDR2 FYEKMQ (reference sequence). The V end was cut by 5 bases, the J end by 5 bases, with 16 bases between. The CDR3 runs 14 residues. DNA for the CDR3: TGTGCCAGCAGCACCAGAACACGGGGAAACGAGCAGTACTTC. As protein: CASSTRTRGNEQYF.

There are a few counts of this clonotype. V is TRBV12-3 or TRBV12-4 and J is TRBJ2-7; D might be TRBD1 (5 bases). V was cut by 5 bases and J by 1 base, with 15 bases left in between. This CDR3 has 15 residues. The CDR3 DNA is TGTGCCAGCAGTAACCCCAGGGCTGGGTCCTACGAGCAGTACTTC. Encoded protein: CASSNPRAGSYEQYF.